This section outlines one TCR beta chain sequence together with its context. Antigen specificity is unknown. Repertoires were generated with immunoSEQ multiplex PCR, while TCRdb's copy carries only in-frame clones and drops some. The sample lists some 2,500,000 clones; about 90% were seen once. The entry originates in a study of shared clonotypes between healthy human individuals. General study results and limits: Tissue TCR repertoires likely differ from these blood-only repertoires.

Source material: naive CD4+ T cells from PBMCs. Subset of the sample: CD45RA+ positively selected. This clonotype was obtained from a young man in good health. Some clones in this sample may be carry-over from other donors' samples.

The CDR3 loop is CASSLDPRWGAKNIQYF. In DNA, the CDR3 is TGTGCCAGCAGCTTAGATCCCCGGTGGGGGGCCAAAAACATTCAGTACTTC. The genes are TRBV11-2 and TRBJ2-4; either TRBD1 or TRBD2 may supply D (5 bases each). Germline CDR1 SGHAT, CDR2 FQNNGV. This CDR3 has 17 residues. Trimming left V 0 bases short and J 1 base short, with 13 bases between. The complete variable domain, with remaining parts taken from reference TRBV11-2 and TRBJ2-4, reads EAGVAQSPRYKIIEKRQSVAFWCNPISGHATLYWYQQILGQGPKLLIQFQNNGVVDDSQLPKDRFSAERLKGVDSTLKIQPAKLEDSAVYLCASSLDPRWGAKNIQYFGAGTRLSVL.